A selection of T cell receptor beta chains follows, all from one sample in a study of OX40 agonist ivuxolimab in advanced cancers. TCRdb keeps only in-frame clones here, not all; method: immunoSEQ multiplex PCR. The sample has around 35,000 clones; about 90% are singletons. The material was CD4+ or CD8+ T cells sorted from blood, obtained in a trial of the OX40 agonist ivuxolimab. These receptors originate from an adult with an advanced solid tumor such as melanoma, head and neck, liver or kidney cancer. The CDR3 runs from the conserved cysteine through the conserved F or W. The D gene is left open where the match is weak. The listing skips clone size in some rows; elsewhere it reads once, few, many or a size class.

j_gene,d_gene,v_gene,abundance,CDR3aa,CDR3nt
TRBJ1-5,TRBD1,TRBV28,NA,CASGPTGNQPQHF,TGTGCCAGCGGACCGACAGGGAATCAGCCCCAGCATTTT
TRBJ2-2,NA,TRBV28,NA,CASSRKGGTGELFF,TGTGCCAGCAGTCGAAAGGGGGGCACCGGGGAGCTGTTTTTT
TRBJ1-1,NA,TRBV5-6,NA,CASKDSAGIEAFF,TGTGCCAGCAAGGACAGCGCGGGGATTGAAGCTTTCTTT
TRBJ2-2,NA,TRBV15,once,CATSRVELGELFF,TGTGCCACCAGCAGAGTAGAACTCGGGGAGCTGTTTTTT
TRBJ2-1,NA,TRBV27,NA,CASSLSRHEQFF,TGTGCCAGCAGTCTCTCCAGGCATGAGCAGTTCTTC
TRBJ2-1,TRBD2,TRBV11-3,NA,CASSPHTAGSGEQFF,TGTGCCAGCAGCCCCCACACAGCGGGAAGTGGAGAGCAGTTCTTC
TRBJ2-2,NA,TRBV7-9,NA,CASSLVQGRTGELFF,TGTGCCAGCAGCTTAGTACAGGGACGCACCGGGGAGCTGTTTTTT
TRBJ2-3,NA,TRBV6-5,NA,CASSSGLYTDTQYF,TGTGCCAGCAGTTCGGGGCTATACACAGATACGCAGTATTTT
TRBJ2-7,NA,TRBV7-3,NA,CASSEGTQYEQYF,TGTGCCAGCAGCGAAGGTACACAATACGAGCAGTACTTC
TRBJ2-1,TRBD2,TRBV7-9,NA,CASSRGLAGGPEQFF,TGTGCCAGCAGCCGGGGACTAGCGGGAGGGCCTGAGCAGTTCTTC
TRBJ2-3,NA,TRBV2,NA,CASSELDQDTQYF,TGTGCCAGCAGTGAACTGGATCAAGATACGCAGTATTTT
TRBJ1-1,NA,TRBV27,NA,CASSWAGMNTEAFF,TGTGCCAGCAGTTGGGCAGGGATGAACACTGAAGCTTTCTTT
TRBJ2-5,TRBD1,TRBV7-2,once,CASSLVGGLTGGWETQYF,TGTGCCAGCAGCTTAGTGGGAGGCCTCACAGGGGGCTGGGAGACCCAGTACTTC
TRBJ1-3,NA,TRBV2,NA,CASSERDSGNTIYF,TGTGCCAGCAGTGAAAGGGACTCTGGAAACACCATATATTTT
TRBJ1-4,NA,TRBV15,NA,CATSSETARETNEKLFF,TGTGCCACCAGCAGCGAGACAGCCCGGGAGACTAATGAAAAACTGTTTTTT
TRBJ2-5,NA,TRBV7-6,NA,CASSPEGSRGAFVETQYF,TGTGCCAGCAGCCCCGAGGGTAGCCGAGGGGCCTTTGTAGAGACCCAGTACTTC
TRBJ2-7,TRBD2,TRBV7-8,once,CASTLAGAGDEQYF,TGTGCCAGCACCTTAGCGGGAGCCGGGGACGAGCAGTACTTC
TRBJ2-5,NA,TRBV5-8,NA,CASSKGHEKTQYF,TGTGCCAGCAGCAAAGGACATGAAAAGACCCAGTACTTC
TRBJ1-5,TRBD1,TRBV15,NA,CATSRDAGGSPDQPQHF,TGTGCCACCAGCAGAGATGCAGGGGGATCCCCGGATCAGCCCCAGCATTTT
TRBJ1-1,NA,TRBV4-1,NA,CASSQDQGLGGTEAFF,TGCGCCAGCAGCCAAGATCAGGGGCTGGGTGGGACTGAAGCTTTCTTT
TRBJ2-1,TRBD2,TRBV2,NA,CASWGVSSGSINEQFF,TGTGCCAGCTGGGGAGTATCTAGCGGGAGCATCAATGAGCAGTTCTTC
TRBJ2-7,NA,TRBV2,NA,CASSDIVPQISYEQYF,TGTGCCAGCAGTGATATCGTCCCACAAATCTCCTACGAGCAGTACTTC
TRBJ2-3,NA,TRBV28,NA,CASSLSPYLDGTDTQYF,TGTGCCAGCAGTTTATCCCCCTATCTGGATGGTACAGATACGCAGTATTTT
TRBJ2-3,NA,TRBV28,NA,CASSLGLSPDPSTDTQYF,TGTGCCAGCAGTTTAGGGTTGTCCCCGGACCCTAGCACAGATACGCAGTATTTT
TRBJ2-1,NA,TRBV5-6,NA,CASSLNRKNEQFF,TGTGCCAGCAGCTTAAATAGGAAGAATGAGCAGTTCTTC
TRBJ1-2,NA,TRBV9,NA,CASSEGDGGYGYTF,TGTGCCAGCAGCGAAGGGGACGGGGGCTATGGCTACACCTTC
TRBJ1-2,TRBD1,TRBV19,NA,CASGRQGAYGYTF,TGTGCCAGTGGGAGGCAGGGGGCCTATGGCTACACCTTC
TRBJ1-3,NA,TRBV7-9,NA,CASSSLGRDYSGNTIYF,TGTGCCAGCAGCTCTCTAGGGAGGGATTACTCTGGAAACACCATATATTTT
TRBJ2-7,NA,TRBV23-1,few,CASSQSAGRSYEQYF,TGCGCCAGCAGTCAATCGGCGGGCAGGAGCTACGAGCAGTACTTC
TRBJ2-1,TRBD1,TRBV7-3,NA,CASSPRQGNEQFF,TGTGCCAGCAGCCCTAGACAGGGCAATGAGCAGTTCTTC
TRBJ2-7,TRBD1,TRBV10-2,once,CASSSGTGVYEQYF,TGCGCCAGCAGTTCCGGGACAGGGGTGTACGAGCAGTACTTC
TRBJ2-5,TRBD1,TRBV28,NA,CASRRQGQETQYF,TGTGCCAGCAGAAGACAGGGCCAAGAGACCCAGTACTTC
TRBJ1-5,TRBD1,TRBV10-3,NA,CAISESQNTGGNQPQHF,TGTGCCATCAGTGAGTCTCAGAACACAGGGGGCAATCAGCCCCAGCATTTT
TRBJ2-1,TRBD1,TRBV10-3,NA,CAISENGQAYNEQFF,TGTGCCATCAGTGAGAATGGACAGGCCTACAATGAGCAGTTCTTC
TRBJ1-5,NA,TRBV7-6,once,CASSTTEGQPQHF,TGTGCCAGCAGCACAACAGAAGGGCAGCCCCAGCATTTT
TRBJ1-4,NA,TRBV4-3,NA,CASSRIIRVMEKLFF,TGCGCCAGCAGCCGAATAATCAGGGTTATGGAAAAACTGTTTTTT
TRBJ2-1,NA,TRBV5-1,once,CASSLAEGEGSDNEQFF,TGCGCCAGCAGCTTGGCTGAGGGGGAGGGGTCAGACAATGAGCAGTTCTTC
TRBJ1-1,NA,TRBV7-9,NA,CASSAYSTEAFF,TGTGCCAGCAGCGCCTACTCCACTGAAGCTTTCTTT
TRBJ2-7,NA,TRBV15,NA,CATSRVPGTPPGQYF,TGTGCCACCAGCAGAGTACCGGGGACTCCCCCTGGGCAGTACTTC
TRBJ2-7,NA,TRBV30,NA,CAWGEIDNPLLEQYF,TGTGCCTGGGGTGAAATTGACAACCCTCTGTTGGAGCAGTACTTC
TRBJ1-4,NA,TRBV7-9,NA,CASSFIGQFNEKLFF,TGTGCCAGCAGCTTCATAGGACAGTTTAATGAAAAACTGTTTTTT
TRBJ2-7,TRBD2,TRBV11-2,NA,CASRSGEGHWAYEQYF,TGTGCCAGCAGATCCGGGGAGGGGCATTGGGCCTACGAGCAGTACTTC